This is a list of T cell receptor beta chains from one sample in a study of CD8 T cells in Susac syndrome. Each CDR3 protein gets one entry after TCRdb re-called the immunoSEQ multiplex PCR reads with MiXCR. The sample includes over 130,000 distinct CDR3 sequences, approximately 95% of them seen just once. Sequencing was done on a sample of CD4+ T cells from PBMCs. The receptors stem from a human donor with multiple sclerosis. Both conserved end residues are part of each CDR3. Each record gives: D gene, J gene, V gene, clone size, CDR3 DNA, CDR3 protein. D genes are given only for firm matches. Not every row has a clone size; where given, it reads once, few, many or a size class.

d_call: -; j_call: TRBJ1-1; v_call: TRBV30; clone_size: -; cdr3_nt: TGTGCCTGGAGCCACGGACTCGGGGACACTGAAGCTTTCTTT; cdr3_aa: CAWSHGLGDTEAFF
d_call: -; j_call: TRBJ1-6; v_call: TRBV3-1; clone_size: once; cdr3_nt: TGTGCCAGCAGCCAGCCGACGAAGGTTGGGAGTCGGTCACCCCTCCACTTT; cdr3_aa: CASSQPTKVGSRSPLHF
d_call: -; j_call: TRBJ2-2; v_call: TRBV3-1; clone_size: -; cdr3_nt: TGTGCCAGCAGCCAAGCGAGGTTCACGTCGAACACCGGGGAGCTGTTTTTT; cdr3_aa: CASSQARFTSNTGELFF
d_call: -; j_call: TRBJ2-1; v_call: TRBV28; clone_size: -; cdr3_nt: TGTGCCAGCCTAACACAATACAGGGGAGGGAATGAGCAGTTCTTC; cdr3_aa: CASLTQYRGGNEQFF
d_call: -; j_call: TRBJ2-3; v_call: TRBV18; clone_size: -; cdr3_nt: TGTGCCAGCTCACTCAACCGGGATACGCAGTATTTT; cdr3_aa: CASSLNRDTQYF
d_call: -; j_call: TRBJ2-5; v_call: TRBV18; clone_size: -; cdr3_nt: TGTGCCAGCTCAACACTAAAGAGAGAGACCCAGTACTTC; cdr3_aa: CASSTLKRETQYF
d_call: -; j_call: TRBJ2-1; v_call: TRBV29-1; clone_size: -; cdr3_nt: TGCAGCGTCGTCCGGGACTATGAGCAGTTCTTC; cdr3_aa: CSVVRDYEQFF
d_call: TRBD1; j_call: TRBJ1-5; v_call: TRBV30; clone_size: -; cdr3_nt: TGTGCCTGGAGTTCGGACAGGGGTAGTCAGCCCCAGCATTTT; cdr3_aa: CAWSSDRGSQPQHF
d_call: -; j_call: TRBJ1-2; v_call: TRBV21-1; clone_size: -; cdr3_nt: TGTGCCAGCATCAAAGGGAACTATGGCTACACCTTC; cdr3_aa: CASIKGNYGYTF
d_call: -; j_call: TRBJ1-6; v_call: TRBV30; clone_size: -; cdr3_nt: TGTGCCTGGAGTGTACGTCCTGGGGGGTCCTCTTCACCCCTCCACTTT; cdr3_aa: CAWSVRPGGSSSPLHF
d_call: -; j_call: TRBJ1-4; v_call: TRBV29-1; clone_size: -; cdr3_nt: TGCAGCGTTGGGCAGGGGCCCACTAATGAAAAACTGTTTTTT; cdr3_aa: CSVGQGPTNEKLFF
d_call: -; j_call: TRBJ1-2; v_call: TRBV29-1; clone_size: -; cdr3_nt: TGCAGCGTTGAGGCCTGGCCGAGCAACTATGGCTACACCTTC; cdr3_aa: CSVEAWPSNYGYTF
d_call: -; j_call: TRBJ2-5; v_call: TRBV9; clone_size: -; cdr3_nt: TGTGCCAGCAGCGTAGGAATGGGGAGAGAGACCCAGTACTTC; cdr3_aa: CASSVGMGRETQYF
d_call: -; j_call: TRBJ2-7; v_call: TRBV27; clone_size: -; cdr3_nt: TGTGCCAGCAGTTTCCAGGGGAGGGACGTGCAGTACTTC; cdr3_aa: CASSFQGRDVQYF
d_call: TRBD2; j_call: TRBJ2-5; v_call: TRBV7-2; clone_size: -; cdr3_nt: TGTGCCAGCAGCTTTCCTAGCGGGGGGAACGTCCGCGAGACCCAGTACTTC; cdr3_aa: CASSFPSGGNVRETQYF
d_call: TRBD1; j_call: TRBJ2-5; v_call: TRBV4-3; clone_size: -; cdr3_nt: TGCGCCAGCAGCCAAGCACCGGGACAGGGGGCAGAGACCCAGTACTTC; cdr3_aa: CASSQAPGQGAETQYF
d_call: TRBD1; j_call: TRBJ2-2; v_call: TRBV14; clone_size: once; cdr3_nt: TGTGCCAGCAGCCAGGGGACAGGGCGAAACACCGGGGAGCTGTTTTTT; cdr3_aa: CASSQGTGRNTGELFF
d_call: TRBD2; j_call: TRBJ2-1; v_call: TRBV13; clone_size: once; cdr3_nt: TGTGCCAGCAGCCCTACACTAGCGGGAGGCTACAATGAGCAGTTCTTC; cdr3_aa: CASSPTLAGGYNEQFF
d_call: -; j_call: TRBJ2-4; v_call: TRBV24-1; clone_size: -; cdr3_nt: TGTGCCACCAGTGATACTTTCGGCGGGGAAGGCAAAAACATTCAGTACTTC; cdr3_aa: CATSDTFGGEGKNIQYF
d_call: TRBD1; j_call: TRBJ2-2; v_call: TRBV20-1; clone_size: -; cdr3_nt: TGCAGTGCGGAACAAGGGACAGGGCGGACCGGGGAGCTGTTTTTT; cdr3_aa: CSAEQGTGRTGELFF
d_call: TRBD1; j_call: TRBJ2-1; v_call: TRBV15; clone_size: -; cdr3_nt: TGTGCCACCAGCAGCTGGACAGGGGTCTCCTACAATGAGCAGTTCTTC; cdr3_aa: CATSSWTGVSYNEQFF
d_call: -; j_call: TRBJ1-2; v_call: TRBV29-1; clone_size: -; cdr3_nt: TGCAGCGTGGAAGGACGGACATATGGCTACACCTTC; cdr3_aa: CSVEGRTYGYTF
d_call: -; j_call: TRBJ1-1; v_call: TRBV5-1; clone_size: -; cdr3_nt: TGCGCCAGCAGCTTGCAGGGACAGAACACTGAAGCTTTCTTT; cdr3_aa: CASSLQGQNTEAFF
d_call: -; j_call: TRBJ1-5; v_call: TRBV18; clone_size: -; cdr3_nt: TGTGCCAGCTGCCCCGGGAACAATCAGCCCCAGCATTTT; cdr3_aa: CASCPGNNQPQHF
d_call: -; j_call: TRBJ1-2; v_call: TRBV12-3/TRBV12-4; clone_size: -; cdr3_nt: TGTGCCAGCAGTTCGTCAGGCTACTATGGCTACACCTTC; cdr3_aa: CASSSSGYYGYTF
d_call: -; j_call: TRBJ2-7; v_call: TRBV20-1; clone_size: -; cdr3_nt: TGCAGTGCTAGGAGGCCGGATTCCGGAGTCTACGAGCAGTACTTC; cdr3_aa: CSARRPDSGVYEQYF
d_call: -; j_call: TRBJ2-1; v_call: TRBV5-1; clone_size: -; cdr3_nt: TGCGCCAGCAGCTTGGCGGGTCGGACGAGGACCAATTACAATGAGCAGTTCTTC; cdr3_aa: CASSLAGRTRTNYNEQFF
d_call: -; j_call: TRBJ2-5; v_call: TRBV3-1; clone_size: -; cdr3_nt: TGTGCCAGCAGCCATAACTGGTACGGAGAGACCCAGTACTTC; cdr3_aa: CASSHNWYGETQYF
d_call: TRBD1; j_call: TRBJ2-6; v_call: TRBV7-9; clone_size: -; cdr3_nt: TGTGCCAGCAGCTTGGGACAGGGAGAACCTGGGGCCAACGTCCTGACTTTC; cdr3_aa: CASSLGQGEPGANVLTF
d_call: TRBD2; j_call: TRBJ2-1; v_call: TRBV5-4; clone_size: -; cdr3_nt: TGTGCCAGCAGCCTGTTCGCCAGCGGGAGACCCGAGCAGTTCTTC; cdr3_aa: CASSLFASGRPEQFF
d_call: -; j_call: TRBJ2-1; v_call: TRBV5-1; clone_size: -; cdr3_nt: TGCGCCAGCAGGTACCGAGCGGGTAACAATGAGCAGTTCTTC; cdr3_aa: CASRYRAGNNEQFF
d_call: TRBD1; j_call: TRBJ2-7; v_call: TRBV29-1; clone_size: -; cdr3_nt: TGCAGCGTCCTAGGGACAGACAAGCTCTACGAGCAGTACTTC; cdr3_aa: CSVLGTDKLYEQYF
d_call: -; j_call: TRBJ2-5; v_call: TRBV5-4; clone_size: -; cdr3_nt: TGTGCCACCGCAGCGAAGACGGGGACCCAGTACTTC; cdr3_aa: CATAAKTGTQYF
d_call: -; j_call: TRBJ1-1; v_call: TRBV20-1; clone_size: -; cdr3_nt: TGCAGTGCTATTATTCGAGTCGCAGGGGTGAACACTGAAGCTTTCTTT; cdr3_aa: CSAIIRVAGVNTEAFF
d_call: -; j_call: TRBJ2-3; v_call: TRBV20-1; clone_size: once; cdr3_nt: TGCAGTGCTAGTAGCCCCACAGATACGCAGTATTTT; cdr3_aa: CSASSPTDTQYF
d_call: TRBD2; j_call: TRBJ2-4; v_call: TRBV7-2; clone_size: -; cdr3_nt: TGTGCCAGCAGCTTAACCTCCGGGGGGGCCGGAAACATTCAGTACTTC; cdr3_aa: CASSLTSGGAGNIQYF
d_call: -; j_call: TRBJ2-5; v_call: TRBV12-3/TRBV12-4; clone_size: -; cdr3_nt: TGTGCCAGCAGTCAAGTCAGTGGGGAGACCCAGTACTTC; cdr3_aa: CASSQVSGETQYF
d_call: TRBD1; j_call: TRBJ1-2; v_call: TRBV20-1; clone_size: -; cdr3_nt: TGCAGTGCTAGAGACAGACAGGGAGGCTACACCTTC; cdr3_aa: CSARDRQGGYTF
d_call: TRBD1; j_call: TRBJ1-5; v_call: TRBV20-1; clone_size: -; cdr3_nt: TGCAGTGCTGGGCTAAGGACAGGGGCGGGCAATCAGCCCCAGCATTTT; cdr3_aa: CSAGLRTGAGNQPQHF
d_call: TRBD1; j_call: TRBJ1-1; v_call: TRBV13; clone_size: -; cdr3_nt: TGTGCCAGCAGCCCCGGGACAGGGGGAATCACTGAAGCTTTCTTT; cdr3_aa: CASSPGTGGITEAFF
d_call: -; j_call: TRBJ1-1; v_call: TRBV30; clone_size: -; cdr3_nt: TGTGCCTGGAGTCGGTGGGGGACATCCATGAACGCTGAAGCTTTCTTT; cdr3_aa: CAWSRWGTSMNAEAFF
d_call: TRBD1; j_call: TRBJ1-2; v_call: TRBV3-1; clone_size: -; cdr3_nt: TGTGCCAGCAGCCCCCGGACAGGGGCTACAACTAACTATGGCTACACCTTC; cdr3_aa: CASSPRTGATTNYGYTF
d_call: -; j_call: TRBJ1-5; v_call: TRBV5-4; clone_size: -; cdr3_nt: TGTGCCAGCAGTACTAATCCGGGGTTACGGCCCCAGCATTTT; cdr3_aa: CASSTNPGLRPQHF
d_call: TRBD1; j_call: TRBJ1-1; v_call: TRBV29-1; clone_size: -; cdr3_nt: TGCAGCGGAATACCTCGACAGGGGAACACTGAAGCTTTCTTT; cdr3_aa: CSGIPRQGNTEAFF
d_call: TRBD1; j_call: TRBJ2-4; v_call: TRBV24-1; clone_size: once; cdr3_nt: TGTGCCACCAAGGGGGCTCTAGACATTCAGTACTTC; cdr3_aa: CATKGALDIQYF
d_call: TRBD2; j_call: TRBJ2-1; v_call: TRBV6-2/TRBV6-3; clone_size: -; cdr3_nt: TGTGCCGGGGGGAGGGTAGTTGATGAGCAGTTCTTC; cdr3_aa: CAGGRVVDEQFF
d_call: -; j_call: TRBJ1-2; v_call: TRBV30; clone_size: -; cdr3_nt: TGTGCCTGGGCGACGGTGGGGGACTATGGCTACACCTTC; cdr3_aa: CAWATVGDYGYTF
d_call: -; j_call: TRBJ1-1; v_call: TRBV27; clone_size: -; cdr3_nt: TGTGCCAGCAGTTTATCAGCCAGGTGGCGGGGGATGAACACTGAAGCTTTCTTT; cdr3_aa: CASSLSARWRGMNTEAFF
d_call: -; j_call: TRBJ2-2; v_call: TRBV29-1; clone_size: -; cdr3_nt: TGCAGCGTTGGGTTCCCGAGGGGGGGCCTTCCCGGGGAGCTGTTTTTT; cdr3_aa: CSVGFPRGGLPGELFF
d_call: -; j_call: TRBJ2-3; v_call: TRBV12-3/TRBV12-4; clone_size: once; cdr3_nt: TGTGCCAGCAGTACCCTGGATACGCAGTATTTT; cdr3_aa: CASSTLDTQYF
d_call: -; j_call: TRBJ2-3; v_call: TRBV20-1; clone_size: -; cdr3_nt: TGCAGTGCTAGTCCCCGATCAGGGGCCACAGATACGCAGTATTTT; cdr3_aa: CSASPRSGATDTQYF
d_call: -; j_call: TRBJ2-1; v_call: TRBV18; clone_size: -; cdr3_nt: TGTGCCAGCTCACCACAACAGGACAATGAGCAGTTCTTC; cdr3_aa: CASSPQQDNEQFF